This T cell receptor (beta chain) was recorded in a study of post-analysis software for immune sequencing data. Looking at the study overall: Disease trajectories encompassed relapsing-remitting, secondary progressive and progressive-relapsing multiple sclerosis. Study results and limitations: Controls' normalized Chao1 diversity significantly exceeded that of multiple sclerosis patients. Four or five TRBV segments were more frequent in patients than controls; TRBV5-6, TRBV5-1 and TRBV20-1 belonged to this group. Strong co-clustering by F measure was seen for same-batch samples.

Germline V gene sequence: CDR1 DFQATT, CDR2 SNEGSKA (reference sequence). The ends lost 0 bases at V and 3 bases at J; junction bases unmatched: 6. The CDR3 is 15 residues long. Unique molecular identifiers were present in the TCR beta cDNA libraries. TCRdb reanalysed the PCR reads using MiXCR and keeps one entry per CDR3 protein. The sample carries about 400,000 distinct CDR3 sequences, around 37% recorded once. With regard to this clonotype: As yet, its antigen is unknown.

The sequencing sample was made of blood. This TCR was sampled from a girl aged 10 to 17 with multiple sclerosis. V gene TRBV20-1 combines with J gene TRBJ2-7; 9 nucleotides match TRBD1. The CDR3: CSARDSGQGIYEQYF. As DNA, the CDR3 is TGCAGTGCTAGAGATTCCGGACAGGGGATCTACGAGCAGTACTTC.